This T cell receptor (beta chain) came from a study of Tregs in tolerant kidney transplant recipients. Using immunoSEQ multiplex PCR, the repertoire was profiled, and TCRdb retains in-frame clones only, with some absent. The table includes some 57,000 clones, roughly nine tenths detected once. This clone appeared once. Trimming cost V 1 base and J 1 base, with 13 bases left between them. The CDR3 has 16 amino acids. Germline loops: CDR1 SNHLY, CDR2 FYNNEI. The nonmyeloablative bone marrow transplants came from related graft donors, with transient mixed chimerism. This TCR was sampled from a human patient who received a combined kidney and bone marrow transplant. Some T cells here may be from the graft donor. The chain recombines TRBV2 with TRBJ1-1; perhaps TRBD1 as D (5 bases). Sequencing used CD8+ T cells from blood (PBMCs), obtained 24 months after the transplant. This CDR3 reads CASSEGSGPWNTEAFF. The CDR3 bases are TGTGCCAGCAGTGAAGGATCAGGGCCCTGGAACACTGAAGCTTTCTTT.